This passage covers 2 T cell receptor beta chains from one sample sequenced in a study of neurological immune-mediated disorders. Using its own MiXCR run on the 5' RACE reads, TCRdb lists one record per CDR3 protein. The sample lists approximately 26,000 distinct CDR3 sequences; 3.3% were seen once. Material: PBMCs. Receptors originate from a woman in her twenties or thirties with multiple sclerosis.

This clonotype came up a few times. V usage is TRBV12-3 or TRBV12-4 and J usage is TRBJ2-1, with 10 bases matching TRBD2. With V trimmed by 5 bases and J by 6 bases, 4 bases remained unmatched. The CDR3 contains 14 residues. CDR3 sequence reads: CASSRSGGANEQFF. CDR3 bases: TGTGCCAGCAGTCGGAGCGGGGGGGCCAATGAGCAGTTCTTC.

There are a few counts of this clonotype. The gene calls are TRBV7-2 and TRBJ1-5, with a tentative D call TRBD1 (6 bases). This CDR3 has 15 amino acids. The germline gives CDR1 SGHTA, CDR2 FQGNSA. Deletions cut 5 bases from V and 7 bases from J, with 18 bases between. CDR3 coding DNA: TGTGCCAGCAGCCTTGCCTCACAGGGCAGGCAGCCCCAGCATTTT. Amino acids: CASSLASQGRQPQHF.